The source of this T cell receptor (beta chain) is a study of blood T cell repertoires in COVID-19 (dated by TCRdb to the early 2020s). In terms of the full investigation: The collaborator samples originated in the United States, Italy and Spain and spanned the acute and convalescent phases of COVID-19. The material from the prospective study consisted of cDNA or gDNA derived from T cells, B-cell-depleted T cells, or PBMCs. Subjects who had been exposed to COVID-19, were actively infected with it, or had recovered from it provided the deeply sampled blood TCRbeta repertoires that made up the dataset. The repertoires were released in a freely available public database meant as a resource for research on the immune response to SARS-CoV-2. The samples were drawn from the first 160 participants of the ongoing ImmuneRACE study and from 950 to 1,500 subjects provided by 6 global collaborators. Nearly every sample came with metadata listing a de-identified subject ID, COVID-19 status, age in years and sex. HLA class I and class II types, where available, came from metadata supplied by the sample provider rather than from assay-based typing.

TCRbeta CDR3 regions were amplified from genomic DNA using the immunoSEQ Assay, a bias-controlled multiplex PCR. As for the original processing: The number of nucleated cells in each sample was estimated by amplification of reference gene primers within the assay. Sequence reads were collapsed and filtered to measure the absolute abundance of every unique TCRbeta CDR3 rearrangement. For each sample, productive Simpson clonality was calculated as the square root of Simpson's diversity index across productive rearrangements. Not all clones reach the TCRdb copy of this immuneACCESS table, which keeps in-frame sequences only. Checked studies attribute under half of the gap to unresolved V genes and leave the rest unexplained. V, J and clone size reflect that table, while D and trimming were determined from the DNA. For this sample the table gives 130,000 to 150,000 clones, of which around 83% were detected only once. The leading ten clones occupy around 3% of the sample.

The collaborating institutions used their own protocols to collect whole blood in K2EDTA tubes. For TCRbeta analysis, collaborator samples were shipped as frozen whole blood, as isolated PBMCs, or as DNA extracted from either sample type. The CDR3, from cysteine to phenylalanine, totals 14 residues. The DNA shown is the 42-base CDR3, in frame from base 1. The germline V gene (reference sequence) supplies CDR1 SEHNR and CDR2 FQNEAQ. V is cut back by 10 bases and J by 2 bases, with 10 bases in the junction unmatched. This clone was seen more than once but under ten times. Its antigen remains undetermined. The sample holds no much larger clone one base away, and base qualities are not on file. General findings and caveats noted by the study authors: Clinical and demographic metadata were provided uncurated, with the amount varying by source and participant.

The clonotype was recovered from an elderly woman with acute or convalescent COVID-19. Sample: peripheral blood. In this chain, TRBV7-9 is recombined with TRBJ2-7; 8 bases in the middle match TRBD1. The base sequence is TGTGCCACCCTCAAAGGACAGGGCCCCTACGAGCAGTACTTC. The resulting protein is CATLKGQGPYEQYF.